What follows are 28 T cell receptor beta chains derived from one specimen sequenced in a study of T cell changes during pregnancy in multiple sclerosis (dated by TCRdb to between 2018 and 2020). The library was built by means of the immunoSEQ multiplex PCR assay. The table was pulled from immuneACCESS by TCRdb, which kept in-frame rearrangements only. Such tables lose some clones; where checked, under half of the loss comes from unresolved V genes, and the rest has no known cause. The sample table contains fewer than 50,000 clones; only one count was recorded for approximately 90% of them. The ten most abundant clones make up 0.7% to 1% of the sample. Sequenced material: CD4+ T cells from peripheral blood mononuclear cells, taken in the third trimester of pregnancy. The receptors stem from a female donor with multiple sclerosis, enrolled in a pregnancy study.

CDR3 sequence reads: CASSPGANTEAFF. The CDR3 DNA sequence: TGTGCCAGCAGCCCAGGGGCGAACACTGAAGCTTTCTTT. The V gene is TRBV6-5, the J gene TRBJ1-1; weak D call: TRBD1 (6 bases). CDR1 MNHEY and CDR2 SVGAGI come from the germline V gene. The CDR3 consists of 13 residues. V dropped 6 bases and J dropped 1 base, with 9 bases sitting between them.

This sequence joins TRBV5-6 and TRBJ2-1; 8 nucleotides match TRBD1. V lost 4 bases, J lost 4 bases, and 10 bases stayed unmatched. The CDR3 covers 16 residues. CDR1 SGHDT and CDR2 YYEEEE come from the germline V gene. The CDR3 DNA sequence: TGTGCCAGCAGCAATCCCGGGACAGGATCATACAATGAGCAGTTCTTC. Translating gives CASSNPGTGSYNEQFF.

This chain joins TRBV7-9 and TRBJ2-2; possibly TRBD2 for D (5 bases). V was pared by 2 bases and J by 1 base, with 17 bases between. Germline V CDR1 and CDR2: SEHNR, FQNEAQ (reference sequence). This CDR3 is 18 amino acids long. CDR3 residues: CASSLQDFGLGNTGELFF. The CDR3 DNA sequence: TGTGCCAGCAGCTTACAAGATTTCGGACTGGGGAACACCGGGGAGCTGTTTTTT. Full variable domain (outside the CDR3, taken from reference TRBV7-9 and TRBJ2-2): DTGVSQNPRHKITKRGQNVTFRCDPISEHNRLYWYRQTLGQGPEFLTYFQNEAQLEKSRLLSDRFSAERPKGSFSTLEIQRTEQGDSAMYLCASSLQDFGLGNTGELFFGEGSRLTVL.

This clone has just one count. CDR3 in amino acids: CASSQGGAVGNQPQHF. Written as DNA, the CDR3 is TGTGCCAGCAGCCAGGGGGGGGCCGTGGGCAATCAGCCCCAGCATTTT. V is TRBV4-2 and J is TRBJ1-5, with TRBD1 as a possible D gene (6 bases). The CDR3 sequence is 16 residues long. Germline assignment: CDR1 LGHNA and CDR2 YNFKEQ. V was shortened by 3 bases and J by 2 bases, with 14 bases between the two germline ends.

This chain uses TRBV4-1 with TRBJ2-7, with a tentative D call TRBD1 (6 bases). Trimming removed 1 base at V and 2 bases at J, with 12 bases between. CDR3 size: 15 residues. CDR1 and CDR2 from the germline V gene are MGHRA and YSYEKL. The CDR3, as DNA: TGCGCCAGCAGCCAAGCTGACAGGATAGCCTACGAGCAGTACTTC. As protein: CASSQADRIAYEQYF.

The chain joins TRBV2 to TRBJ2-7; 9 nucleotides match TRBD1. The CDR3 consists of 15 residues. The germline gives CDR1 SNHLY, CDR2 FYNNEI. Trimming at V came to 6 bases and at J to 5 bases, leaving 11 bases not matched to a gene. CDR3 sequence reads: CASSPQGAHQDEQYF. For the CDR3, the DNA is TGTGCCAGCAGCCCACAGGGGGCGCACCAGGACGAGCAGTACTTC.

This rearrangement joins TRBV7-9 to TRBJ2-1; 10 nucleotides match TRBD2. Germline values: CDR1 SEHNR, CDR2 FQNEAQ (reference sequence). The CDR3 covers 15 residues. The V gene end was trimmed by 5 bases and the J gene end by 7 bases; junction bases not matched to a gene: 8. In nucleotides, the CDR3 is TGTGCCAGCAGCCCGAGACTAGCGGGTCGGAATGAGCAGTTCTTC. The encoded protein is CASSPRLAGRNEQFF.

This clone was recorded a few times. The genes are TRBV7-9 and TRBJ1-5, with D possibly being TRBD1 (5 bases). This CDR3 contains 15 residues. Germline lookup yields CDR1 SEHNR and CDR2 FQNEAQ (reference sequence). Trimming took off 6 bases at V and 4 bases at J, with 16 bases between the two ends. The CDR3 DNA follows: TGTGCCAGCAGTATTAATGACAGTCCTAATCAGCCCCAGCATTTT. This encodes CASSINDSPNQPQHF.

The chain employs TRBV19 and TRBJ2-3, with 9 bases identical to TRBD2. V lost 1 base, J lost 0 bases, and 8 bases stayed unmatched. The CDR3 sequence is 18 residues long. Germline loops: CDR1 LNHDA, CDR2 SQIVND (reference sequence). The CDR3: CASSIGLAGPTSTDTQYF. The DNA for the CDR3 is TGTGCCAGTAGTATAGGTCTAGCGGGACCCACTAGCACAGATACGCAGTATTTT.

The chain combines TRBV9 with TRBJ2-2, with D perhaps TRBD1 (6 bases). This CDR3 has 15 amino acids. The V end lost 1 base, the J end lost 1 base, and 8 bases lay between the germline ends. Germline V gene data show CDR1 as SGDLS and CDR2 as YYNGEE. CDR3 sequence reads: CASSVSTGNTGELFF. The CDR3 region has the DNA TGTGCCAGCAGCGTATCGACAGGGAACACCGGGGAGCTGTTTTTT.

This clone was counted between two and nine times. The chain carries TRBV2 and TRBJ2-7; 9 nucleotides match TRBD1. The CDR3 totals 16 residues. The V gene end was trimmed by 5 bases and the J gene end by 2 bases; junction bases not matched to a gene: 10. Germline lookup yields CDR1 SNHLY and CDR2 FYNNEI. The CDR3 bases are TGTGCCAGCAGTTACGGACCGGGACAGGGAACCTACGAGCAGTACTTC. Protein product: CASSYGPGQGTYEQYF.

Here the CDR3 DNA reads TGTGCCAGCAGTTACTCGGCAGGAACCTACGAGCAGTACTTC. Its protein is CASSYSAGTYEQYF. V usage is TRBV6-5 and J usage is TRBJ2-7; D remains unclear. Trimming removed 0 bases at V and 2 bases at J, with 8 bases between. The CDR3 is 14 amino acids. The germline gives CDR1 MNHEY, CDR2 SVGAGI.

The CDR3 region is CATSARDIGEQYF. The CDR3 DNA reads TGTGCCACCTCCGCCCGGGACATAGGCGAGCAGTACTTC. The V call is TRBV10-3, the J call TRBJ2-7; a possible D gene is TRBD1 (6 bases). Germline V gene lookup returns CDR1 ENHRY and CDR2 SYGVKD. V lost 10 bases to trimming and J lost 6 bases, with 19 bases between them. The CDR3 is 13 residues long.

The chain employs TRBV5-4 and TRBJ1-4; no clear D gene. This CDR3 has 17 amino acids. Germline CDR1 SGHNT, CDR2 YYREEE (reference sequence). Trimming removed 4 bases from V and 1 base from J, with 17 bases in between. The CDR3 loop is CASSVMAGGRTNEKLFF. CDR3 in DNA: TGTGCCAGCAGCGTGATGGCGGGAGGGCGAACTAATGAAAAACTGTTTTTT.

V is TRBV5-6 and J is TRBJ2-1; 7 nucleotides match TRBD2. This CDR3 contains 17 residues. V trimming: 1 base; J trimming: 9 bases; junction bases outside the gene matches: 16. Germline V gene sequence: CDR1 SGHDT, CDR2 YYEEEE. The CDR3 sequence: CASSLFREARSDGEQFF. The CDR3 DNA sequence: TGTGCCAGCAGCTTGTTTCGGGAGGCGAGGTCAGACGGTGAGCAGTTCTTC.

The CDR3 loop is CASSTQMTGGAGYGYTF. The CDR3 nucleotides read TGTGCCAGTAGTACCCAAATGACAGGGGGCGCTGGGTATGGCTACACCTTC. The rearrangement joins TRBV19 to TRBJ1-2; the match to TRBD1 covers 10 bases. The J segment lost 5 bases and the V segment lost 4 bases, leaving 13 bases of the junction unmatched. The CDR3 consists of 17 residues. Germline assignment: CDR1 LNHDA and CDR2 SQIVND (reference sequence).

The chain employs TRBV6-4 and TRBJ2-1; 13 positions match TRBD2. Unmatched junction bases numbered 4, after V lost 6 bases and J lost 5 bases. The CDR3 is 15 amino acids. Germline-derived CDR1 and CDR2 are MRHNA and SNTAGT. CDR3 coding DNA: TGTGCCAGCAGCGCGGGACTAGCGGGAAACAATGAGCAGTTCTTC. It encodes CASSAGLAGNNEQFF.

The chain carries TRBV5-4 and TRBJ2-5, with a possible D match to TRBD2 (6 bases). The CDR3 is 14 residues long. The V gene's germline CDR1 is SGHNT and CDR2 YYREEE (reference sequence). Deletions cut 1 base from V and 1 base from J, with 8 bases between. The CDR3 region has the DNA TGTGCCAGCAGCTTGCCGGGACTCCAAGAGACCCAGTACTTC. Protein: CASSLPGLQETQYF.

The chain combines TRBV7-8 with TRBJ1-2, with 8 nucleotides matching TRBD1. The CDR3 is 15 amino acids. Germline V gene lookup returns CDR1 SGHVS and CDR2 FQNEAQ. J was trimmed by 4 bases and V by 0 bases; bases with no gene match: 4. The CDR3 DNA follows: TGTGCCAGCAGCTTAGCCCTGACAGGGGCCTATGGCTACACCTTC. Protein: CASSLALTGAYGYTF.

This clone has just one count. The chain uses TRBV28 and TRBJ2-2, with 7 bases identical to TRBD2. Trimming removed 8 bases from V and 4 bases from J; junction bases left unmatched: 4. The germline V gene encodes CDR1 MDHEN and CDR2 SYDVKM. CDR3 length equals 13 residues. The CDR3 loop reads CASRGGSTGELFF. As DNA, the CDR3 is TGTGCCAGCCGGGGCGGGAGCACCGGGGAGCTGTTTTTT.

Here the CDR3 DNA reads TGTGCCAGCAGGCCCACCGCGAGCTCCTACAATGAGCAGTTCTTC. It translates to CASRPTASSYNEQFF. The chain joins TRBV2 to TRBJ2-1; no clear D. CDR1 is SNHLY, CDR2 FYNNEI, per germline. The V and J ends lost 6 bases and 0 bases respectively, with 12 bases between them. The CDR3 length is 15 residues.

The J gene is TRBJ2-7, the V gene TRBV30, with 10 nucleotides matching TRBD1. CDR1 GTSNPN and CDR2 SVGIG come from the germline V gene (reference sequence). The CDR3 totals 13 residues. The V gene end was trimmed by 5 bases and the J gene end by 6 bases; junction bases not matched to a gene: 7. The CDR3: CAWGRTGGGEQYF. CDR3 in DNA: TGTGCCTGGGGGAGGACAGGGGGTGGCGAGCAGTACTTC.

The gene calls are TRBV11-2 and TRBJ1-5, with D tentatively TRBD1 (6 bases). The CDR3 extends over 15 amino acids. From germline, CDR1 is SGHAT and CDR2 FQNNGV. V lost 5 bases, J lost 2 bases, and 13 bases lay in between. CDR3 in DNA: TGTGCCAGCAGCACTGGGACACAGGGCAATCAGCCCCAGCATTTT. Protein: CASSTGTQGNQPQHF.

The genes are TRBV29-1 and TRBJ2-7; 8 bases agree with TRBD1. The CDR3 consists of 12 residues. V was clipped by 6 bases and J by 0 bases; unmatched bases: 1. Germline V CDR1 and CDR2: SQVTM, ANQGSEA. CDR3 coding DNA: TGCAGCGTCGGACAGGGCTCCTACGAGCAGTACTTC. It specifies CSVGQGSYEQYF.

The chain has TRBV2 and TRBJ2-7, with 12 bases that match TRBD1. The CDR3 covers 18 residues. Looked up from germline, CDR1 is SNHLY and CDR2 is FYNNEI. J lost 6 bases, V lost 6 bases, and 18 bases had no gene match. The CDR3 is CASSVRDRGLRSGSEQYF. In nucleotides, the CDR3 is TGTGCCAGCAGCGTCCGGGACAGGGGGCTCAGATCGGGTTCCGAGCAGTACTTC.

V is TRBV10-3 and J is TRBJ2-5, with D perhaps TRBD1 (6 bases). The CDR3 loop spans 14 amino acids. The V gene lost 4 bases and the J gene lost 1 base, with 10 bases spanning the gap. Germline CDR1 ENHRY, CDR2 SYGVKD. CDR3 protein: CAISVSGVQETQYF. The CDR3 nucleotides are TGTGCCATCAGTGTTTCAGGGGTCCAAGAGACCCAGTACTTC.

V is TRBV28 and J is TRBJ2-3; D is perhaps TRBD2 (5 bases). This CDR3 has 16 amino acids. Trimming took off 7 bases at V and 1 base at J, with 18 bases between the two ends. The germline V gene encodes CDR1 MDHEN and CDR2 SYDVKM. CDR3 sequence reads: CASTSGRRGGTDTQYF. In nucleotides, the CDR3 is TGTGCCAGCACCTCTGGGCGCCGGGGTGGCACAGATACGCAGTATTTT.

The chain couples TRBV10-3 to TRBJ2-7, with 10 positions matching TRBD1. Germline CDR1 reads ENHRY; CDR2 reads SYGVKD. The CDR3 runs 14 residues. The trim removed 6 bases at V and 9 bases at J, leaving 11 bases unmatched. CDR3 DNA sequence: TGTGCCATCAGCCCGGGACAGGGGATTCGGGGGCAGTACTTC. Its translation: CAISPGQGIRGQYF.